The clone carrying this T cell receptor (beta chain) has only a few counts. Its antigen is undetermined. The time point was: newly diagnosed GD, antithyroid drugs for less than 3 months. PBMCs provided the RNA from which the TCR library was made. Peripheral blood, at approximately 9 milliliters, went into EDTA tubes. This sample was included in a study of regulatory T cells in long-lasting Graves disease. Findings of the study overall: Segments TRBV28, TRBJ1-2 and TRBJ2-5 showed preferential usage in persistent disease. Owing to a sample size that was small, accuracy may have been reduced.

The V gene's germline CDR1 is MDHEN and CDR2 SYDVKM. V lost 2 bases and J 3 bases, leaving 11 bases between the germline ends. The CDR3 extends over 14 amino acids. Relying on iRepertoire HTBI primers and Arm-PCR of CDR3 regions, the team built TCR beta libraries. MiXCR was run by TCRdb on the multiplex PCR reads, yielding one entry per CDR3 protein. This sample carries approximately 300,000 distinct CDR3 sequences, 15% to 20% of them seen once, and the ten largest clones take 35% to 45%. This material consisted of peripheral blood mononuclear cells (PBMCs), taken at new diagnosis, from a patient treated with antithyroid drugs. The clonotype was recovered from a female donor with Graves disease. V gene TRBV28 combines with J gene TRBJ2-7; D is ambiguous. The CDR3 loop is CASSLDVDSYEQYF. The CDR3 DNA sequence: TGTGCCAGCAGTTTAGATGTGGATAGCTACGAGCAGTACTTC.